The present TCR beta chain was sequenced within a study of blood T cell repertoires in COVID-19. The CDR3 has 15 residues. In germline, CDR1 is GTSNPN, CDR2 SVGIG (reference sequence). J gave up 4 bases and V 3 bases, and 8 bases lay outside the gene matches. Profiled with immunoSEQ multiplex PCR; TCRdb holds only in-frame clones, not every one. The repertoire has 100,000 or so clones, 65% to 80% of them found once; the top ten carry roughly 20%. The sample was peripheral blood. This sequence originates from a man in his 70s with active or convalescent COVID-19. This chain links TRBV30 with TRBJ1-4; 7 bases fit TRBD1. The CDR3 coding sequence is TGTGCCTGGAGCCCAGAGACAGGGATTAATGAAAAACTGTTTTTT. It yields the protein CAWSPETGINEKLFF.